This T cell receptor beta chain was identified in a study of CD8+CD57+ T cells in acquired aplastic anemia. The template for TCR beta VDJ and CDR3 sequence profiling was genomic DNA. TCRdb used MiXCR to reprocess the reads, holding one entry per CDR3 protein. Altogether approximately 220,000 distinct CDR3 sequences are present, around 46% being singletons, with the ten largest covering over 7.5%. For sequencing, patients were chosen who had shown expansion of CD8+CD57+ cells by flow cytometry. The V and J ends lost 9 bases and 9 bases respectively, with 15 bases between them. The length of the CDR3 is 11 residues. Germline CDR1 is SNHLY and CDR2 is FYNNEI.

The V call is TRBV2, the J call TRBJ2-7; D perhaps matches TRBD2 (5 bases). The receptor comes from a human donor with aplastic anemia. Source material: sorted CD4+, CD8+, or CD8+CD57+ T cells (not recorded which) from PBMCs. The CDR3 protein is CASIGYGGQYF. The CDR3 DNA reads TGTGCCAGTATTGGGTACGGAGGGCAGTACTTC.